The 22 T cell receptor beta chains reported below all come from one sample, sequenced in a study of blood T cells in healthy people across ages. Next came a second PCR, run for about 6 to 12 cycles, which used a sample-barcoded 5' primer along with a J-beta primer mix. TCRdb re-called the 5' RACE reads with MiXCR, one entry per CDR3 protein. The data show some 880,000 distinct CDR3 sequences, with approximately 35% seen just once and 10% to 15% held by the top ten. The specimen sequenced was blood. The receptors shown here come from a man between 18 and 29 years old in good health.

Only a few counts were recorded for this clonotype. The V gene is TRBV14, the J gene TRBJ2-3, with D possibly matching TRBD2 (5 bases). Trimming removed 2 bases at V and 4 bases at J, with 7 bases between. Germline V gives CDR1 SGHDN, CDR2 FVKESK. This CDR3 comprises 13 residues. The CDR3 is CASSQLAPDTQYF. The CDR3 DNA reads as TGTGCCAGCAGCCAACTAGCCCCAGATACGCAGTATTTT.

This clonotype was seen many times. V is TRBV5-5 and J is TRBJ2-1, with D unclear. The germline V gene encodes CDR1 SGHKS and CDR2 YYEKEE (reference sequence). This CDR3 is 14 amino acids long. Trimming cost V 3 bases and J 4 bases, with 11 bases left between them. CDR3 sequence reads: CASSWNPKYNEQFF. The CDR3 DNA sequence: TGTGCCAGCAGCTGGAACCCCAAGTACAATGAGCAGTTCTTC.

This clonotype was counted a single time. The chain's CDR3 is CASSVLTEGGYTF. The DNA for the CDR3 is TGCGCCAGCAGCGTCCTGACAGAGGGTGGCTACACCTTC. V gene TRBV5-1 combines with J gene TRBJ1-2; D may be TRBD1 (5 bases). Germline values: CDR1 SGHRS, CDR2 YFSETQ. V lost 4 bases and J 7 bases, leaving 14 bases between the germline ends. The CDR3 has 13 amino acids.

This clonotype was observed a few times. The chain uses TRBV15 and TRBJ1-1, with TRBD1 matching over 7 bases. J lost 0 bases, V lost 0 bases, and 1 base had no gene match. Germline assignment: CDR1 LNHNV and CDR2 YYDKDF (reference sequence). This CDR3 comprises 15 residues. CDR3 nucleotides: TGTGCCACCAGCAGAGAACAGGGGTTGAACACTGAAGCTTTCTTT. Protein: CATSREQGLNTEAFF.

At least ten counts were recorded for this clonotype. The chain recombines TRBV20-1 with TRBJ1-4; tentative D call: TRBD1 (6 bases). This CDR3 has 14 residues. Germline assignment: CDR1 DFQATT and CDR2 SNEGSKA (reference sequence). V lost 5 bases to trimming and J lost 0 bases, with 10 bases between them. The CDR3 sequence is CSAERTATNEKLFF. The CDR3 DNA sequence: TGCAGTGCTGAAAGGACAGCAACTAATGAAAAACTGTTTTTT.

This clonotype has only a few counts. The rearrangement joins TRBV6-2 or TRBV6-3 to TRBJ2-5; D gene uncertain. Germline V gives CDR1 MNHEY, CDR2 SVGEGT. The V gene lost 0 bases and the J gene lost 4 bases, with 9 bases spanning the gap. The length of the CDR3 is 14 residues. Here the CDR3 reads CASSYSKPLETQYF. The CDR3 bases are TGTGCCAGCAGTTACTCGAAGCCCTTAGAGACCCAGTACTTC.

A few counts support this clonotype. V gene TRBV6-2 or TRBV6-3 combines with J gene TRBJ2-3; D ambiguous. This CDR3 is built from 16 residues. Trimming removed 6 bases from V and 2 bases from J, with 18 bases in between. Germline V gene lookup returns CDR1 MNHEY and CDR2 SVGEGT. CDR3 in amino acids: CASRPDPQPHTDTQYF. CDR3 in DNA: TGTGCCAGCAGGCCTGACCCTCAGCCTCACACAGATACGCAGTATTTT.

This clonotype has just a few counts. V and J are TRBV2 and TRBJ1-2, with D unclear. V shed 6 bases and J shed 4 bases, with 9 bases lying between them. The CDR3 is made up of 12 amino acids. CDR1 is SNHLY and CDR2 is FYNNEI in the germline V gene. CDR3 sequence: CASRDGPYGYTF. CDR3 sequence (DNA): TGTGCCAGCAGGGATGGTCCCTATGGCTACACCTTC.

The rearrangement joins TRBV20-1 to TRBJ1-6; TRBD1 is a possible D gene (5 bases). This CDR3 has 12 residues. Looked up from germline, CDR1 is DFQATT and CDR2 is SNEGSKA (reference sequence). Deletions cut 6 bases from V and 10 bases from J, with 13 bases between. This CDR3 reads CSAQGRGSPLHF. The CDR3 DNA is TGCAGTGCCCAGGGAAGAGGGTCACCCCTCCACTTT.

This clonotype came up many times. V gene TRBV4-2 combines with J gene TRBJ2-3; D is unclear. Trimming shortened V by 5 bases and J by 4 bases, and 1 base separated the two germline ends. This CDR3 is built from 10 residues. Per germline, CDR1 LGHNA and CDR2 YNFKEQ. As DNA, the CDR3 is TGTGCCAGCAGCGCAGATACGCAGTATTTT. Protein sequence: CASSADTQYF.

The V gene is TRBV7-2, the J gene TRBJ2-1; unclear D gene. The CDR3 loop spans 11 amino acids. Germline CDR1 SGHTA, CDR2 FQGNSA. V lost 1 base to trimming and J lost 9 bases, with 4 bases between them. The CDR3 DNA follows: TGTGCCAGCAGCTTAGATTCTGAGCAGTTCTTC. Its protein is CASSLDSEQFF.

The gene calls are TRBV10-3 and TRBJ2-3, with D hard to call. Germline V gene sequence: CDR1 ENHRY, CDR2 SYGVKD. The V end was cut by 5 bases, the J end by 4 bases, with 10 bases between. CDR3 length: 13 amino acids. The CDR3 DNA is TGTGCCATCAGTTACACCCAGGCAGATACGCAGTATTTT. Translation gives CAISYTQADTQYF.

This clonotype showed up many times. The chain employs TRBV12-3 or TRBV12-4 and TRBJ1-2; D might be TRBD1 (5 bases). The CDR3 sequence is 13 residues long. The ends were cut back, 5 bases at V and 4 bases at J, with 11 bases in the middle. This chain's CDR3 is CASSRGGRYGYTF. The CDR3 bases are TGTGCCAGCAGTCGCGGGGGACGCTATGGCTACACCTTC.

This clonotype has a handful of counts. The genes are TRBV12-3 or TRBV12-4 and TRBJ1-2; 8 nucleotides match TRBD1. V gave up 7 bases and J gave up 3 bases; unmatched junction bases: 7. CDR3 length equals 14 residues. CDR3 amino acids: CASTPDREDYGYTF. The CDR3, as DNA: TGTGCCAGCACCCCGGACAGGGAAGACTATGGCTACACCTTC.

About this clonotype: At one end the junction does not follow the germline gene, possibly because of a read error. The chain has TRBV4-2 and TRBJ2-1; no reliable D call. The end of the DNA aligns better with TRBJ2-7, so the J call may be wrong. This CDR3 is built from 15 residues. Germline-derived CDR1 and CDR2 are LGHNA and YNFKEQ. CDR3 amino acids: CVSSPSTSLYNEQYF. CDR3 bases: TGTGTCAGCAGTCCTTCTACTTCTTTATACAATGAGCAGTACTTC.

This clonotype appeared once. The V and J genes are TRBV12-3 or TRBV12-4 and TRBJ2-2, with a possible D match to TRBD2 (6 bases). This CDR3 has 13 residues. V was shortened by 6 bases and J by 6 bases, with 11 bases between the two germline ends. The CDR3 coding sequence is TGTGCCAGCAGATCAACTAGCCCCGGGGAGCTGTTTTTT. It encodes CASRSTSPGELFF.

The chain couples TRBV4-1 to TRBJ1-4; D is perhaps TRBD1 (5 bases). The CDR3 spans 15 residues. V gave up 5 bases and J gave up 4 bases, with 14 bases separating them. The V gene's germline CDR1 is MGHRA and CDR2 YSYEKL. The CDR3 DNA is TGCGCCAGCAGCTTTACCGGGACCTTTAATGAAAAACTGTTTTTT. This encodes CASSFTGTFNEKLFF.

As concerns this clonotype: A much larger clone lies one base from this, so it may be a read error. This chain's CDR3 is CASSSPLGETQFF. CDR3 bases: TGTGCCAGCAGTTCCCCCCTAGGAGAGACCCAGTTCTTC. This sequence joins TRBV12-3 or TRBV12-4 and TRBJ2-1; D uncertain. The V and J ends lost 4 bases and 13 bases respectively, with 17 bases between them. This CDR3 has 13 residues.

This clonotype was counted only a few times. The chain combines TRBV5-1 with TRBJ2-3, with 11 positions matching TRBD1. The J segment lost 4 bases and the V segment lost 9 bases, leaving 7 bases of the junction unmatched. Germline V gives CDR1 SGHRS, CDR2 YFSETQ. The CDR3 runs 14 residues. The DNA of the CDR3 is TGCGCCACCGGACAGGGGGCTCCCGCAGATACGCAGTATTTT. Protein: CATGQGAPADTQYF.

The rearrangement joins TRBV6-5 to TRBJ2-1; 7 nucleotides align to TRBD1. Germline V gene sequence: CDR1 MNHEY, CDR2 SVGAGI. V gave up 0 bases and J gave up 4 bases; unmatched junction bases: 3. This CDR3 has 15 residues. This CDR3 is CASSYSRDSYNEQFF. The CDR3 DNA reads TGTGCCAGCAGTTACTCGAGGGACAGTTACAATGAGCAGTTCTTC.

Note on this clonotype: Relative to the germline gene, one junction end is altered; a read error may explain this. The chain links TRBV7-2 to TRBJ2-5; perhaps TRBD2 as D (6 bases). Germline CDR1 and CDR2: SGHTA and FQGNSA. CDR3 size: 14 residues. CDR3 protein: CACSLAAASETQYF. The DNA for the CDR3 is TGTGCCTGCAGCTTAGCGGCAGCCTCAGAGACCCAGTACTTC.

J is TRBJ2-2 and V is TRBV10-3, with D perhaps given as TRBD1 or TRBD2 (6 bases each). The CDR3 sequence is 16 residues long. The germline V gene encodes CDR1 ENHRY and CDR2 SYGVKD. V was trimmed by 3 bases and J by 4 bases, leaving 15 bases between them. In nucleotides, the CDR3 is TGTGCCATCAGTGAATTAGAGGGGGGATCCACCGGGGAGCTGTTTTTT. Encoded protein: CAISELEGGSTGELFF.